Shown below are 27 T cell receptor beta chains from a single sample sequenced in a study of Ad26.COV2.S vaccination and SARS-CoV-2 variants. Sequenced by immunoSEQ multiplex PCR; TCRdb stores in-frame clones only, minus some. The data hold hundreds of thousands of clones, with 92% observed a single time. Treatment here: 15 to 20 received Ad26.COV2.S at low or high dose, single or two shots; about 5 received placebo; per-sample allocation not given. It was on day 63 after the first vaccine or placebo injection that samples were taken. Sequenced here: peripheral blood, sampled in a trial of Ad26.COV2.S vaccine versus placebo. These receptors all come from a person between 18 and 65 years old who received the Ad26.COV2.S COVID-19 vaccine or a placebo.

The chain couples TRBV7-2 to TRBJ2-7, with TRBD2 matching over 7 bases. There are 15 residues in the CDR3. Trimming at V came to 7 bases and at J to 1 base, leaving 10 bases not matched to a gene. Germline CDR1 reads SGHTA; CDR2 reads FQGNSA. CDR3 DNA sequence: TGTGCCAGCACTCGGGGAGGGGTTGGATCCTACGAGCAGTACTTC. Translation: CASTRGGVGSYEQYF.

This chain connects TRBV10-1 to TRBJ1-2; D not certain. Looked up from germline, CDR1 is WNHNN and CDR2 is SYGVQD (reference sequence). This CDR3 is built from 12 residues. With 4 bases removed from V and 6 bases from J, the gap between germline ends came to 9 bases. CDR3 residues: CASSVGDNGYTF. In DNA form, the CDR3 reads TGCGCCAGCAGTGTCGGGGATAATGGCTACACCTTC.

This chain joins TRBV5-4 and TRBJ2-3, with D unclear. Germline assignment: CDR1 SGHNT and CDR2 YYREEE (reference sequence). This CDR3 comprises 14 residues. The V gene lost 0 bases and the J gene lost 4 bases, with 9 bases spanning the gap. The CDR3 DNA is TGTGCCAGCAGCTTGGGCCTACAGTCAGATACGCAGTATTTT. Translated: CASSLGLQSDTQYF. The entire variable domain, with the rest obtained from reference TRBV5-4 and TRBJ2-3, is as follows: ETGVTQSPTHLIKTRGQQVTLRCSSQSGHNTVSWYQQALGQGPQFIFQYYREEENGRGNFPPRFSGLQFPNYSSELNVNALELDDSALYLCASSLGLQSDTQYFGPGTRLTVL.

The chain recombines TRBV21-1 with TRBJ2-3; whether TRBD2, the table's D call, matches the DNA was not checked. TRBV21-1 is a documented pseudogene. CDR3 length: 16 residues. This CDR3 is CASSLGGAGVVDTQYF. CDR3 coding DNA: TGTGCCAGCAGCCTCGGAGGGGCAGGAGTCGTTGATACGCAGTATTTT.

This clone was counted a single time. CDR3 sequence (DNA): TGTGCCAGCAGTCCTCTATTGACAGGGTCCCCCGGTGAGCAGTTCTTC. Residues: CASSPLLTGSPGEQFF. The chain couples TRBV27 to TRBJ2-1; 7 bases agree with TRBD1. The ends lost 5 bases at V and 9 bases at J; junction bases unmatched: 16. Looked up from germline, CDR1 is MNHEY and CDR2 is SMNVEV (reference sequence). This CDR3 has 16 residues.

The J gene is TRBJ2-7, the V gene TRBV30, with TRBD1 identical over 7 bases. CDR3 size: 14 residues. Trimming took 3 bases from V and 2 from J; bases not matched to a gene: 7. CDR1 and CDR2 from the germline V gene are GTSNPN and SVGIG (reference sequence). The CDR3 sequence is CAWRERQGAYEQYF. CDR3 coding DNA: TGTGCCTGGAGGGAGAGACAGGGCGCCTACGAGCAGTACTTC.

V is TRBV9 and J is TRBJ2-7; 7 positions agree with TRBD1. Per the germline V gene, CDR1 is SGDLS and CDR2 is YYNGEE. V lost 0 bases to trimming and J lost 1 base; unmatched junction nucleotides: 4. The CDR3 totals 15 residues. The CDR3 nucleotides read TGTGCCAGCAGCGTAGCTATGGACAGGTCCTACGAGCAGTACTTC. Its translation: CASSVAMDRSYEQYF. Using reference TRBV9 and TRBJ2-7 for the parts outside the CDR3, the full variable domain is DSGVTQTPKHLITATGQRVTLRCSPRSGDLSVYWYQQSLDQGLQFLIQYYNGEERAKGNILERFSAQQFPDLHSELNLSSLELGDSALYFCASSVAMDRSYEQYFGPGTRLTVT.

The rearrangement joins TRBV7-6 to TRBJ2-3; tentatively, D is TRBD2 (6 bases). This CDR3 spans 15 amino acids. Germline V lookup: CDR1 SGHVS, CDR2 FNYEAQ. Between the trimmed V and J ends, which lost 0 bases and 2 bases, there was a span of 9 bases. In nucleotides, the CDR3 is TGTGCCAGCAGCTTAGCGGGAGGACCCACAGATACGCAGTATTTT. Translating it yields CASSLAGGPTDTQYF.

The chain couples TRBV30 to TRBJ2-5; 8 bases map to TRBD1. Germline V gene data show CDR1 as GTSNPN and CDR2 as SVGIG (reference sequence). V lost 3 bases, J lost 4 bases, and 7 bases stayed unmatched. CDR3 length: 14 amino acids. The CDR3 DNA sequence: TGTGCCTGGAGAACCGGGACAGGCCGAGAGACCCAGTACTTC. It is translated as CAWRTGTGRETQYF.

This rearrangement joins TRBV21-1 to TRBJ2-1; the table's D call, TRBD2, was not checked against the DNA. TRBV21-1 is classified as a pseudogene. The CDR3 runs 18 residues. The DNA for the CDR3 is TGTGCCAGCAGCAAAGGGTTGGAGGGGTGGAGTTCCTACAATGAGCAGTTCTTC. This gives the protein CASSKGLEGWSSYNEQFF.

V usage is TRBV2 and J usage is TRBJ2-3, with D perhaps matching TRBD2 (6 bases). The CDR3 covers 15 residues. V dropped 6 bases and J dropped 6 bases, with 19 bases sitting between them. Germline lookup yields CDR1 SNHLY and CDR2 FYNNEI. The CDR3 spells CASSPIGGELDTQYF. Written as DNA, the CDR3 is TGTGCCAGCAGCCCGATTGGAGGGGAATTGGATACGCAGTATTTT.

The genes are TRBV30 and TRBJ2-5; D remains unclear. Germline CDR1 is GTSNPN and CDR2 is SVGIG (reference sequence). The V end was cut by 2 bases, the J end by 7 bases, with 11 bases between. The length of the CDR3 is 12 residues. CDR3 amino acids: CAWSNTLGTQYF. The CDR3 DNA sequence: TGTGCCTGGAGTAATACGTTGGGGACCCAGTACTTC.

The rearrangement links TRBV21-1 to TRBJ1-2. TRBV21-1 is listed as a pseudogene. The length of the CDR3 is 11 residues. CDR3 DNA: TGTGCCAGCCCCGGCGCGAATGGCTACACCTTC. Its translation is CASPGANGYTF.

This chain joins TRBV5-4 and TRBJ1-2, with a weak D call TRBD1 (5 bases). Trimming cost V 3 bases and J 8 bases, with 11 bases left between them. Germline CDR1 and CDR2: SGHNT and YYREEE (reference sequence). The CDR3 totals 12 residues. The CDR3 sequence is CASSYDRRGYTF. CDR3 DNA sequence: TGTGCCAGCAGCTATGACAGAAGGGGCTACACCTTC.

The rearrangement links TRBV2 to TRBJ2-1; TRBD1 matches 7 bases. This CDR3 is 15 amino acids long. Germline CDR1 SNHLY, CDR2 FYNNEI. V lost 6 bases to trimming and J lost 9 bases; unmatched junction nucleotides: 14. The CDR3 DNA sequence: TGTGCCAGCAGGAGGGGGCGGCAGGGAGTCGGTGAGCAGTTCTTC. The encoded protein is CASRRGRQGVGEQFF.

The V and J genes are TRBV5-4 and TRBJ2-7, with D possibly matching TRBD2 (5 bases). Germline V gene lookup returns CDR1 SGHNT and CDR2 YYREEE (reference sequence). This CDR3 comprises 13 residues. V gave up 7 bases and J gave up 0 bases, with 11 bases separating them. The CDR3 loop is CASSDWSSYEQYF. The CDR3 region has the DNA TGTGCCAGCTCGGACTGGAGCTCCTACGAGCAGTACTTC.

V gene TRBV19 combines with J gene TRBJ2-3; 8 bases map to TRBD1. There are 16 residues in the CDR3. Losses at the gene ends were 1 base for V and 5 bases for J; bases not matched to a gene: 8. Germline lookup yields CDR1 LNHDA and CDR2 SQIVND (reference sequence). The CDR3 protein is CASSIAGRRGQDTQYF. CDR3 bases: TGTGCCAGTAGTATAGCAGGTCGCAGGGGGCAAGATACGCAGTATTTT. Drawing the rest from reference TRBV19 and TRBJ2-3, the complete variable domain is DGGITQSPKYLFRKEGQNVTLSCEQNLNHDAMYWYRQDPGQGLRLIYYSQIVNDFQKGDIAEGYSVSREKKESFPLTVTSAQKNPTAFYLCASSIAGRRGQDTQYFGPGTRLTVL.

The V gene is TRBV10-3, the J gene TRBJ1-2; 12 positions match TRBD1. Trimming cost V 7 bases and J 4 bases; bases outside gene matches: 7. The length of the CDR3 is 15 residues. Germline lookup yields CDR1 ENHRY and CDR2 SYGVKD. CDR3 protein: CAINRDRGLGYGYTF. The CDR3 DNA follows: TGTGCCATCAATCGGGACAGGGGGCTTGGCTATGGCTACACCTTC.

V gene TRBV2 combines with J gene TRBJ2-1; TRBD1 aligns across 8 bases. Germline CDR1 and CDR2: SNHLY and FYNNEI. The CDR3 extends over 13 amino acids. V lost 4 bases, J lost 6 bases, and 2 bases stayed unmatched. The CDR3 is CASSGDRGNEQFF. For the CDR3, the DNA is TGTGCCAGCAGTGGAGACAGGGGCAATGAGCAGTTCTTC.

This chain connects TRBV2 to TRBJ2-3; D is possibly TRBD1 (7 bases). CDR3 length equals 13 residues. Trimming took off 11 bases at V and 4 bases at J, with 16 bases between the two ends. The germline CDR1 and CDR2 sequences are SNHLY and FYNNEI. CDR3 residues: CAPRGRSADTQYF. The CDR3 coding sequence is TGTGCCCCCAGGGGGAGGTCGGCAGATACGCAGTATTTT. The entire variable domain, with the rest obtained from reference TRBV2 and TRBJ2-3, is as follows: EPEVTQTPSHQVTQMGQEVILRCVPISNHLYFYWYRQILGQKVEFLVSFYNNEISEKSEIFDDQFSVERPDGSNFTLKIRSTKLEDSAMYFCAPRGRSADTQYFGPGTRLTVL.

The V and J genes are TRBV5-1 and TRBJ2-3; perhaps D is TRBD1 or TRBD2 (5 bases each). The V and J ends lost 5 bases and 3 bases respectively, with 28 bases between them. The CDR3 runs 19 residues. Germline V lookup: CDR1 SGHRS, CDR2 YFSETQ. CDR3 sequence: CASRPIWDLRGKGTDTQYF. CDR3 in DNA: TGCGCCAGCAGGCCTATCTGGGATCTTCGGGGCAAGGGGACAGATACGCAGTATTTT.

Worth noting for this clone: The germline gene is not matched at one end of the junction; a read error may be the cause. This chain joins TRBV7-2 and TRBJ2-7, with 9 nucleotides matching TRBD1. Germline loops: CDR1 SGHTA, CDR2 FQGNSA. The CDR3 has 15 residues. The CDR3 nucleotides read TGTGCCAGCAGCGGCCAGGGACAGGGCTCCTCCGAGCAGTACTTC. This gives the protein CASSGQGQGSSEQYF.

The CDR3 coding sequence is TGCGCCAGCAGCTTGGTAGCGGGGAATTTAAATGAGCAGTTCTTC. It yields the protein CASSLVAGNLNEQFF. The rearrangement links TRBV5-1 to TRBJ2-1, with 8 bases fitting TRBD2. V trimming: 0 bases; J trimming: 7 bases; junction bases outside the gene matches: 6. The CDR3 length is 15 residues. In germline, CDR1 is SGHRS, CDR2 YFSETQ. Full variable domain (outside the CDR3, taken from reference TRBV5-1 and TRBJ2-1): KAGVTQTPRYLIKTRGQQVTLSCSPISGHRSVSWYQQTPGQGLQFLFEYFSETQRNKGNFPGRFSGRQFSNSRSEMNVSTLELGDSALYLCASSLVAGNLNEQFFGPGTRLTVL.

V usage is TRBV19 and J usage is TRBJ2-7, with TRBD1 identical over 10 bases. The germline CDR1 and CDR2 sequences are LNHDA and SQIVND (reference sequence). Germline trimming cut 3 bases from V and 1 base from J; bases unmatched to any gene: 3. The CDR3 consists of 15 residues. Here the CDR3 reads CASSIWTGGSYEQYF. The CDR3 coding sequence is TGTGCCAGTAGTATCTGGACAGGGGGGTCCTACGAGCAGTACTTC.

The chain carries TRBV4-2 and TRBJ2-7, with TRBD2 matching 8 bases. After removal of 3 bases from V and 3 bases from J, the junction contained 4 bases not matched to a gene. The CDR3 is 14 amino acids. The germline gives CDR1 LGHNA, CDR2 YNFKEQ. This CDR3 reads CASSHGLARYEQYF. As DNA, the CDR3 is TGTGCCAGCAGCCATGGACTAGCCCGCTACGAGCAGTACTTC.

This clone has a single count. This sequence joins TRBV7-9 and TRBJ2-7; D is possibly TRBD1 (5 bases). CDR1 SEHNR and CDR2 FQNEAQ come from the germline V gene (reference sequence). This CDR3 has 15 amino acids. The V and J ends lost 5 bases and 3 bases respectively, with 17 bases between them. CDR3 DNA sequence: TGTGCCAGCAGCCGTGACAGCTCCACCCTCTACGAGCAGTACTTC. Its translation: CASSRDSSTLYEQYF.

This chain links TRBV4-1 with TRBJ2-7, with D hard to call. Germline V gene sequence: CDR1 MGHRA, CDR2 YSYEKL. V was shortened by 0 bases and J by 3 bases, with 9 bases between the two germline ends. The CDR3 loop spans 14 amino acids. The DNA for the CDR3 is TGCGCCAGCAGCCAAGATCGGTTGAGCTACGAGCAGTACTTC. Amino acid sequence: CASSQDRLSYEQYF.